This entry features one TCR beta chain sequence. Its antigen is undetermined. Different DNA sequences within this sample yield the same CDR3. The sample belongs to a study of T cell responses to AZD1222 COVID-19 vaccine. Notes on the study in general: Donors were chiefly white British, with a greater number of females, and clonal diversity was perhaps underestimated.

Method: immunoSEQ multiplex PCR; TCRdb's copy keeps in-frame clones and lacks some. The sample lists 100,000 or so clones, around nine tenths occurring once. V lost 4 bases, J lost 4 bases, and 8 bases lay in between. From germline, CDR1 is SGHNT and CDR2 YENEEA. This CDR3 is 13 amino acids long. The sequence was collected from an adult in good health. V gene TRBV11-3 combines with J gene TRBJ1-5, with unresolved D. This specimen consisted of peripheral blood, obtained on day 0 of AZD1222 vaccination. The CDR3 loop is CASSSGGNQPQHF. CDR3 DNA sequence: TGTGCCAGCAGCTCAGGCGGGAATCAGCCCCAGCATTTT.